This is a list of T cell receptor beta chains from one sample in a study of response to subunit inactivated influenza vaccine. TCRdb processed the RT-PCR reads anew with MiXCR; each CDR3 protein has one entry. The data show about 480,000 distinct CDR3 sequences, 9.5% to 12% seen once. The specimen comprised PBMCs from blood, sampled roughly 6 weeks after vaccination. The origin of the receptors is a man between 45 and 60 years old who received an inactivated influenza vaccine. Both conserved end residues are part of each CDR3. The order of the fields is clone size, J gene, V gene, D gene, CDR3 protein, CDR3 DNA. The D gene is left open where the match is weak. Not all rows give a size; the values are once, few, many and, for expanded clones, a class.

clone size: few; J gene: TRBJ2-1; V gene: TRBV11-2; D gene: .; CDR3 protein: CASSQVRGWNEQFF; CDR3 DNA: TGTGCCAGCAGCCAAGTGCGCGGTTGGAATGAGCAGTTCTTC
clone size: .; J gene: TRBJ2-1; V gene: TRBV12-3/TRBV12-4; D gene: TRBD2; CDR3 protein: CASSHKAGAYNEQFF; CDR3 DNA: TGTGCCAGCAGTCATAAAGCGGGGGCCTACAATGAGCAGTTCTTC
clone size: .; J gene: TRBJ2-2; V gene: TRBV20-1; D gene: TRBD2; CDR3 protein: CSAVRSGLAFTGELFF; CDR3 DNA: TGCAGTGCCGTCCGTTCCGGACTAGCGTTCACCGGGGAGCTGTTTTTT
clone size: .; J gene: TRBJ2-3; V gene: TRBV12-2; D gene: .; CDR3 protein: CASRTPTGICTDTQYF; CDR3 DNA: TGTGCAAGTCGCACCCCCACAGGGATTTGCACAGATACGCAGTATTTT
clone size: few; J gene: TRBJ1-1; V gene: TRBV5-1; D gene: .; CDR3 protein: CASSLGRGSNPNTEAFF; CDR3 DNA: TGCGCCAGCAGCTTGGGTCGGGGCTCAAACCCGAACACTGAAGCTTTCTTT
clone size: few; J gene: TRBJ1-2; V gene: TRBV4-3; D gene: .; CDR3 protein: CASSPWGAYGYTF; CDR3 DNA: TGCGCCAGCAGCCCTTGGGGAGCCTATGGCTACACCTTC
clone size: .; J gene: TRBJ2-1; V gene: TRBV27; D gene: TRBD2; CDR3 protein: CASSFQGLAGDSYNEQFF; CDR3 DNA: TGTGCCAGCAGTTTCCAGGGACTAGCGGGAGACTCCTACAATGAGCAGTTCTTC
clone size: few; J gene: TRBJ2-1; V gene: TRBV6-2/TRBV6-3; D gene: .; CDR3 protein: CASSYSADLQQFF; CDR3 DNA: TGTGCCAGCAGTTACTCGGCAGACCTCCAGCAGTTCTTC
clone size: few; J gene: TRBJ2-5; V gene: TRBV6-2/TRBV6-3; D gene: TRBD1; CDR3 protein: CASRYTTGGQETQYF; CDR3 DNA: TGTGCCAGCAGGTACACAACAGGGGGCCAAGAGACCCAGTACTTC
clone size: many; J gene: TRBJ2-3; V gene: TRBV5-1; D gene: TRBD2; CDR3 protein: CASSHAPSTSGSNRWTQYF; CDR3 DNA: TGCGCCAGCAGCCACGCACCATCGACTAGCGGATCAAACAGATGGACGCAGTATTTT
clone size: .; J gene: TRBJ2-3; V gene: TRBV30; D gene: TRBD1; CDR3 protein: CAWRIQGPSTDTQYF; CDR3 DNA: TGTGCCTGGAGGATACAGGGGCCTAGCACAGATACGCAGTATTTT
clone size: few; J gene: TRBJ2-7; V gene: TRBV9; D gene: .; CDR3 protein: CASSLADRSYEQYF; CDR3 DNA: TGTGCCAGCAGCCTAGCGGACAGAAGCTACGAGCAGTACTTC
clone size: many; J gene: TRBJ2-5; V gene: TRBV6-1; D gene: TRBD1; CDR3 protein: CASSQTTGGETQYF; CDR3 DNA: TGTGCCAGCAGTCAGACGACAGGGGGAGAGACCCAGTACTTC
clone size: many; J gene: TRBJ1-2; V gene: TRBV7-9; D gene: TRBD1; CDR3 protein: CASSKTQGAYYYGYTF; CDR3 DNA: TGTGCCAGCAGCAAAACACAGGGGGCCTATTACTATGGCTACACCTTC
clone size: few; J gene: TRBJ2-1; V gene: TRBV20-1; D gene: .; CDR3 protein: CSAVGTGGELKIFNEQFF; CDR3 DNA: TGCAGTGCCGTCGGAACGGGGGGCGAACTTAAAATTTTCAATGAGCAGTTCTTC
clone size: .; J gene: TRBJ2-3; V gene: TRBV29-1; D gene: TRBD1; CDR3 protein: CSVARGQVGDTQYF; CDR3 DNA: TGCAGCGTTGCCCGCGGACAGGTTGGAGATACGCAGTATTTT
clone size: .; J gene: TRBJ2-3; V gene: TRBV27; D gene: .; CDR3 protein: CASSLRHPGRLDTQYF; CDR3 DNA: TGTGCCAGCAGTCTTAGACACCCGGGACGTTTAGATACGCAGTATTTT
clone size: .; J gene: TRBJ2-7; V gene: TRBV6-1; D gene: TRBD1; CDR3 protein: CASSGYRGDNEQYF; CDR3 DNA: TGTGCCAGCAGTGGATACAGGGGGGACAACGAGCAGTACTTC
clone size: many; J gene: TRBJ1-2; V gene: TRBV7-2; D gene: .; CDR3 protein: CASSIDRGRGYTF; CDR3 DNA: TGTGCCAGCAGCATAGACAGAGGGCGTGGCTACACCTTC
clone size: .; J gene: TRBJ2-2; V gene: TRBV20-1; D gene: TRBD1; CDR3 protein: CSARSGTATTGELFF; CDR3 DNA: TGCAGTGCTAGATCGGGGACAGCTACCACCGGGGAGCTGTTTTTT
clone size: few; J gene: TRBJ2-1; V gene: TRBV20-1; D gene: .; CDR3 protein: CSARDLEGSPYNEQFF; CDR3 DNA: TGCAGTGCTAGAGATCTCGAAGGGAGCCCCTACAATGAGCAGTTCTTC
clone size: few; J gene: TRBJ2-5; V gene: TRBV2; D gene: .; CDR3 protein: CASRGGTPGETQYF; CDR3 DNA: TGTGCCAGCAGGGGCGGGACTCCAGGCGAGACCCAGTACTTC
clone size: .; J gene: TRBJ1-1; V gene: TRBV29-1; D gene: .; CDR3 protein: CSLRTDRNTEAFF; CDR3 DNA: TGCAGCTTAAGGACTGACCGGAACACTGAAGCTTTCTTT
clone size: .; J gene: TRBJ1-6; V gene: TRBV4-2; D gene: .; CDR3 protein: CASSLNAGNSPLHF; CDR3 DNA: TGTGCCAGCAGCTTAAACGCCGGGAATTCACCCCTCCACTTT
clone size: .; J gene: TRBJ2-5; V gene: TRBV20-1; D gene: .; CDR3 protein: CSANWGQQETQYF; CDR3 DNA: TGCAGTGCTAACTGGGGCCAACAAGAGACCCAGTACTTC
clone size: .; J gene: TRBJ2-7; V gene: TRBV12-3/TRBV12-4; D gene: .; CDR3 protein: CASSNRENSYEQYF; CDR3 DNA: TGTGCCAGCAGCAACAGGGAGAACTCCTACGAGCAGTACTTC
clone size: few; J gene: TRBJ2-4; V gene: TRBV7-2; D gene: TRBD2; CDR3 protein: CASSPGRDIQYF; CDR3 DNA: TGTGCCAGCAGCCCGGGGAGGGACATTCAGTACTTC
clone size: .; J gene: TRBJ2-1; V gene: TRBV20-1; D gene: .; CDR3 protein: CSARVGHEQFF; CDR3 DNA: TGCAGTGCTAGAGTCGGGCATGAGCAGTTCTTC
clone size: .; J gene: TRBJ2-1; V gene: TRBV20-1; D gene: .; CDR3 protein: CSRGSYDYNEQFF; CDR3 DNA: TGCAGTCGGGGCTCTTATGATTACAATGAGCAGTTCTTC
clone size: .; J gene: TRBJ1-2; V gene: TRBV7-2; D gene: .; CDR3 protein: CASTPPAHPGGYTF; CDR3 DNA: TGTGCCAGCACCCCTCCGGCCCATCCTGGGGGCTACACCTTC
clone size: few; J gene: TRBJ2-1; V gene: TRBV6-2/TRBV6-3; D gene: .; CDR3 protein: CASSYPDEQFF; CDR3 DNA: TGTGCCAGCAGTTATCCCGATGAGCAGTTCTTC
clone size: few; J gene: TRBJ1-2; V gene: TRBV6-1; D gene: .; CDR3 protein: CASLGGVGYGYTF; CDR3 DNA: TGTGCCAGTTTAGGGGGGGTAGGCTATGGCTACACCTTC
clone size: few; J gene: TRBJ2-3; V gene: TRBV15; D gene: .; CDR3 protein: CATSRDKAGARHFPDTQYF; CDR3 DNA: TGTGCCACCAGCAGAGATAAGGCGGGGGCAAGACACTTCCCAGATACGCAGTATTTT
clone size: few; J gene: TRBJ2-7; V gene: TRBV20-1; D gene: TRBD1; CDR3 protein: CSARFRDRGYEQYF; CDR3 DNA: TGCAGTGCTAGATTCCGGGACAGGGGGTACGAGCAGTACTTC
clone size: many; J gene: TRBJ1-5; V gene: TRBV21-1; D gene: .; CDR3 protein: CASSDLGELKNQPQHF; CDR3 DNA: TGTGCCAGCAGCGACCTAGGAGAGCTGAAGAATCAGCCCCAGCATTTT
clone size: .; J gene: TRBJ2-2; V gene: TRBV7-6; D gene: .; CDR3 protein: CAWGQGDTGELFF; CDR3 DNA: TGTGCCTGGGGGCAGGGTGATACCGGGGAGCTGTTTTTT
clone size: .; J gene: TRBJ2-7; V gene: TRBV20-1; D gene: TRBD2; CDR3 protein: CSAKQAGGASYEQYF; CDR3 DNA: TGCAGTGCCAAACAAGCGGGAGGCGCCTCCTACGAGCAGTACTTC
clone size: many; J gene: TRBJ2-3; V gene: TRBV29-1; D gene: .; CDR3 protein: CSVEGPGHEDTQYF; CDR3 DNA: TGCAGCGTTGAAGGACCGGGACACGAAGATACGCAGTATTTT
clone size: .; J gene: TRBJ1-5; V gene: TRBV20-1; D gene: .; CDR3 protein: CSANQWGGISSNQPQHF; CDR3 DNA: TGCAGTGCTAACCAGTGGGGCGGGATATCGAGCAATCAGCCCCAGCATTTT
clone size: few; J gene: TRBJ1-6; V gene: TRBV20-1; D gene: .; CDR3 protein: CSAEVPESPLHF; CDR3 DNA: TGCAGTGCCGAGGTACCCGAGTCACCCCTCCACTTT
clone size: .; J gene: TRBJ2-1; V gene: TRBV29-1; D gene: .; CDR3 protein: CSVYSASSYNEQFF; CDR3 DNA: TGCAGCGTTTATAGCGCGAGCTCCTACAATGAGCAGTTCTTC
clone size: few; J gene: TRBJ2-3; V gene: TRBV10-3; D gene: .; CDR3 protein: CAISETDRDYTQYF; CDR3 DNA: TGTGCCATCAGTGAGACCGACAGGGACTATACGCAGTATTTT
clone size: many; J gene: TRBJ2-1; V gene: TRBV20-1; D gene: .; CDR3 protein: CSASLGTIGEQFF; CDR3 DNA: TGCAGTGCTAGTCTGGGGACCATAGGTGAGCAGTTCTTC
clone size: .; J gene: TRBJ2-7; V gene: TRBV12-3/TRBV12-4; D gene: TRBD1; CDR3 protein: CASSLARVTGSGEQYF; CDR3 DNA: TGTGCCAGCAGTCTCGCGAGGGTGACAGGGAGCGGCGAGCAGTACTTC
clone size: .; J gene: TRBJ2-5; V gene: TRBV3-1; D gene: .; CDR3 protein: CASSQTAQTQYF; CDR3 DNA: TGTGCCAGCAGCCAGACAGCACAGACCCAGTACTTC
clone size: many; J gene: TRBJ1-1; V gene: TRBV7-3; D gene: TRBD1; CDR3 protein: CASSLEGQLNTEAFF; CDR3 DNA: TGTGCCAGCAGCTTAGAGGGACAGCTGAACACTGAAGCTTTCTTT
clone size: .; J gene: TRBJ1-2; V gene: TRBV7-9; D gene: .; CDR3 protein: CASSLRRLYGYTF; CDR3 DNA: TGTGCCAGCAGCTTGCGCAGGCTGTATGGCTACACCTTC
clone size: .; J gene: TRBJ2-1; V gene: TRBV7-8; D gene: TRBD2; CDR3 protein: CASSPLAGVDNEQFF; CDR3 DNA: TGTGCCAGCAGCCCCCTAGCGGGAGTCGACAATGAGCAGTTCTTC
clone size: many; J gene: TRBJ1-2; V gene: TRBV10-3; D gene: .; CDR3 protein: CAISVFRGALGYGYTF; CDR3 DNA: TGTGCCATCAGTGTTTTTAGGGGGGCACTGGGCTATGGCTACACCTTC